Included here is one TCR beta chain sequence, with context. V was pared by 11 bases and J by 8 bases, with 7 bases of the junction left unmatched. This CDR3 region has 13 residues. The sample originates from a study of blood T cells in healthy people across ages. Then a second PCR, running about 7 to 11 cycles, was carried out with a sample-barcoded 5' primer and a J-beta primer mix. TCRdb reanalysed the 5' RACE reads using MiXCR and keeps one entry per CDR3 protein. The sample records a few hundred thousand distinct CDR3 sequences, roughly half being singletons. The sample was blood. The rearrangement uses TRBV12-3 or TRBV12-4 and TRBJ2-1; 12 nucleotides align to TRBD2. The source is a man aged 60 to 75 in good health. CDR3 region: CAGGLAGQDEQFF. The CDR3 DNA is TGTGCCGGGGGACTAGCGGGTCAGGATGAGCAGTTCTTC.